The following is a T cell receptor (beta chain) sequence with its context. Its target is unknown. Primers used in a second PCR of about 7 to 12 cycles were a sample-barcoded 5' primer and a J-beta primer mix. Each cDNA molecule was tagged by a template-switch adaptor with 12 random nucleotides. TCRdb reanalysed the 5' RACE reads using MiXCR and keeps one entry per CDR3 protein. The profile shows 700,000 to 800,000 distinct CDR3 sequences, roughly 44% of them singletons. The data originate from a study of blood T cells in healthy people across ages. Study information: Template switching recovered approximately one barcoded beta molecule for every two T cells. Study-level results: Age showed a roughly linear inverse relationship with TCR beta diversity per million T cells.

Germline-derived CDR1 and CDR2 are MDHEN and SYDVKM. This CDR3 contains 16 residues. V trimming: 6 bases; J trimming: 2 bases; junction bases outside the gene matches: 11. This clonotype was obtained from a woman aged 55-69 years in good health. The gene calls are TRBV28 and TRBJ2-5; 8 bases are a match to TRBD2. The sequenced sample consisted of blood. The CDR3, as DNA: TGTGCCAGCAGCTTAGCCGGGACTAGGGTGCAAGAGACCCAGTACTTC. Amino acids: CASSLAGTRVQETQYF.